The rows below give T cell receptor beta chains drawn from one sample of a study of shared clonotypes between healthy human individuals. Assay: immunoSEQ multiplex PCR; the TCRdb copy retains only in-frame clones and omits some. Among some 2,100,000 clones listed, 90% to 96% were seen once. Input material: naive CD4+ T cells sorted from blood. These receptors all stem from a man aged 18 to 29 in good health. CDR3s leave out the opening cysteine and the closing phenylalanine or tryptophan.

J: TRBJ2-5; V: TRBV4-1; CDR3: ASSQVPLRDQETQY
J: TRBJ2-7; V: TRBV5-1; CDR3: ASSLMGLYEQY
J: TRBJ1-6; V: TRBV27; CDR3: ASSIGTGNNSPLH
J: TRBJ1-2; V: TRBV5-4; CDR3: ASSLLGAYT
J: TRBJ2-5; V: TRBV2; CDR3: ASRRTSGAPQETQY
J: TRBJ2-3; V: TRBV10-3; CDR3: AIKDRDSGSSTDTQY
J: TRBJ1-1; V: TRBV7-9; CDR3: ASTTTGTANTEAF
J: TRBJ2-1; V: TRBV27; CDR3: ASSRSGVSSYNEQF
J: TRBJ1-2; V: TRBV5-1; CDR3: ASSLAGEGYGYT
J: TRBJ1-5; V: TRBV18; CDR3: ASSPGQGGNQPQH